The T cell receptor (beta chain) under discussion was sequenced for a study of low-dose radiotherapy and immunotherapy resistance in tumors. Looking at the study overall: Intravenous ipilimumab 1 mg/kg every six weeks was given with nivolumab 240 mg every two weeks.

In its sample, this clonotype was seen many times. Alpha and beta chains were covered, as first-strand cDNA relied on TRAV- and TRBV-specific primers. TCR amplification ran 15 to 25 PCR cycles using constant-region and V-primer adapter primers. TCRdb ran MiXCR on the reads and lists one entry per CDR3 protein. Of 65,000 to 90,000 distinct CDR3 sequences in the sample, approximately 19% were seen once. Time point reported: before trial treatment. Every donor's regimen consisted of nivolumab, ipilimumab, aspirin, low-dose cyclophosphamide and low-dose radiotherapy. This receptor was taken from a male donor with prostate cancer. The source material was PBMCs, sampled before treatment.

CDR3: CASSYQGRENTIYF. CDR3 nucleotides: TGTGCCAGCAGTTACCAGGGGCGTGAAAACACCATATATTTT. This sequence joins TRBV6-2 or TRBV6-3 and TRBJ1-3, with D perhaps TRBD1 (6 bases). Germline values: CDR1 MNHEY, CDR2 SVGEGT. The CDR3 length is 14 residues. V lost 2 bases, J lost 6 bases, and 11 bases lay in between.